A single sample gave rise to the 10 T cell receptor beta chains below, sequenced in a study of shared clonotypes between healthy human individuals. Using immunoSEQ multiplex PCR, the repertoire was profiled, and TCRdb retains in-frame clones only, with some absent. Among fewer than 600,000 clones listed, around 76% were seen once. Sequenced material: PBMCs. The receptors stem from a middle-aged woman in good health. Some clones in this sample may be carry-over from other donors' samples.

The chain has TRBV5-1 and TRBJ1-2, with D tentatively TRBD1 (6 bases). CDR1 is SGHRS and CDR2 is YFSETQ in the germline V gene. Between the trimmed V and J ends, which lost 4 bases and 0 bases, there was a span of 13 bases. The CDR3 has 15 amino acids. The CDR3 DNA reads TGCGCCAGCAGCCCCGGACAGATGACTAACTATGGCTACACCTTC. Translated: CASSPGQMTNYGYTF. The full variable domain, its missing parts supplied by reference TRBV5-1 and TRBJ1-2, is KAGVTQTPRYLIKTRGQQVTLSCSPISGHRSVSWYQQTPGQGLQFLFEYFSETQRNKGNFPGRFSGRQFSNSRSEMNVSTLELGDSALYLCASSPGQMTNYGYTFGSGTRLTVV.

This clone has a count of ten or more. This sequence joins TRBV28 and TRBJ1-2, with TRBD1 matching 7 bases. The CDR3 runs 13 residues. Germline loops: CDR1 MDHEN, CDR2 SYDVKM. V shed 8 bases and J 7 bases; nucleotides not matched to a gene: 10. CDR3 amino acids: CASSAWRGLGYTF. The CDR3, as DNA: TGTGCCAGCTCGGCCTGGAGGGGGCTTGGCTACACCTTC.

The chain uses TRBV5-1 and TRBJ2-5, with D maybe TRBD2 (6 bases). This CDR3 is built from 15 residues. CDR1 SGHRS and CDR2 YFSETQ come from the germline V gene. V lost 0 bases, J lost 9 bases, and 18 bases lay in between. CDR3 sequence: CASSLAEAASGAQYF. CDR3 nucleotide sequence: TGCGCCAGCAGCTTGGCCGAGGCCGCCTCGGGGGCCCAGTACTTC.

CDR3 amino acids: CASSPASGAQETQYF. CDR3 nucleotides: TGTGCCAGCTCACCAGCTAGCGGGGCCCAAGAGACCCAGTACTTC. V is TRBV18 and J is TRBJ2-5; 9 bases agree with TRBD2. CDR3 size: 15 residues. Looked up from germline, CDR1 is KGHSH and CDR2 is LQKENI. Trimming took 2 bases from V and 1 from J; bases not matched to a gene: 2.

This rearrangement joins TRBV15 to TRBJ2-7; D unclear. The CDR3 sequence is 15 residues long. CDR1 and CDR2 from the germline V gene are LNHNV and YYDKDF (reference sequence). V lost 0 bases to trimming and J lost 1 base, with 10 bases between them. As DNA, the CDR3 is TGTGCCACCAGCAGAGACAAAGTGGCTTCCTACGAGCAGTACTTC. Its translation is CATSRDKVASYEQYF.

This rearrangement joins TRBV5-6 to TRBJ1-3; 7 nucleotides match TRBD1. The CDR3 contains 15 residues. Germline CDR1 reads SGHDT; CDR2 reads YYEEEE. V dropped 4 bases and J dropped 2; count of bases not matched to a gene: 6. The DNA of the CDR3 is TGTGCCAGCAGCAGTGGACAGGCTACTGGAAACACCATATATTTT. It specifies CASSSGQATGNTIYF.

This clone has a single count. The V gene is TRBV5-1, the J gene TRBJ2-3; maybe TRBD1 (6 bases). This CDR3 contains 16 residues. Per germline, CDR1 SGHRS and CDR2 YFSETQ. V lost 4 bases and J 0 bases, leaving 15 bases between the germline ends. CDR3 sequence: CASSATGDPSTDTQYF. CDR3 coding DNA: TGCGCCAGCAGCGCGACAGGAGACCCTAGCACAGATACGCAGTATTTT.

This chain uses TRBV4-1 with TRBJ2-1; D gene unclear. The length of the CDR3 is 14 residues. The V gene lost 4 bases and the J gene lost 0 bases, with 7 bases spanning the gap. The germline V gene encodes CDR1 MGHRA and CDR2 YSYEKL. Here the CDR3 DNA reads TGCGCCAGCAGCCCCCGGGTCTCCTACAATGAGCAGTTCTTC. Translating gives CASSPRVSYNEQFF.

The chain combines TRBV6-1 with TRBJ2-7; D ambiguous. The ends were cut back, 8 bases at V and 3 bases at J, with 14 bases in the middle. This CDR3 has 13 amino acids. The germline V gene encodes CDR1 MNHNS and CDR2 SASEGT. Here the CDR3 DNA reads TGTGCCAGCGAGAGCCTTTTTGGCTACGAGCAGTACTTC. Translation gives CASESLFGYEQYF.

The chain has TRBV27 and TRBJ2-3; 7 bases align to TRBD2. Germline V gene lookup returns CDR1 MNHEY and CDR2 SMNVEV (reference sequence). The CDR3 covers 14 residues. The trim removed 3 bases at V and 9 bases at J, leaving 9 bases unmatched. CDR3 protein: CASSFWGGERTQYF. The CDR3 coding sequence is TGTGCCAGCAGTTTTTGGGGGGGGGAGAGGACGCAGTATTTT.